These 28 T cell receptor beta chains share one sample of origin, sequenced in a study of blood T cell repertoires in COVID-19. Sequencing used immunoSEQ multiplex PCR; TCRdb keeps in-frame clones, though not all of them. The table has over 400,000 clones, 70% to 90% seen once. Sequenced sample: peripheral blood. Every receptor here comes from a woman aged 30 to 39 with active or convalescent COVID-19.

The chain has TRBV24-1 and TRBJ1-2, with 7 bases that match TRBD1. CDR3 length: 14 residues. V lost 4 bases and J lost 6; bases outside the gene matches: 7. Germline V CDR1 and CDR2: KGHDR, SFDVKD. CDR3 nucleotides: TGTGCCACCAGTGACCCGAAGACAGGGCATGGCTACACCTTC. Protein product: CATSDPKTGHGYTF.

V is TRBV5-6 and J is TRBJ1-2, with 9 nucleotides matching TRBD1. CDR1 and CDR2 (germline): SGHDT, YYEEEE. There are 14 residues in the CDR3. V shed 5 bases and J 4 bases; nucleotides not matched to a gene: 6. This CDR3 reads CASSTGTGTYGYTF. The CDR3 coding sequence is TGTGCCAGCAGTACCGGGACAGGGACCTATGGCTACACCTTC.

This clone was seen only a few times. V is TRBV27 and J is TRBJ1-2; 10 nucleotides match TRBD1. V dropped 1 base and J dropped 7; count of bases not matched to a gene: 6. Germline V lookup: CDR1 MNHEY, CDR2 SMNVEV (reference sequence). The CDR3 is 15 residues long. The CDR3 sequence is CASSLLGTGVAGYTF. CDR3 DNA: TGTGCCAGCAGTTTATTAGGGACAGGGGTTGCTGGCTACACCTTC.

V and J are TRBV6-5 and TRBJ1-1; TRBD1 matches at 7 bases. V shed 8 bases and J 5 bases; nucleotides not matched to a gene: 5. Looked up from germline, CDR1 is MNHEY and CDR2 is SVGAGI. The CDR3 is 12 amino acids. CDR3 protein: CASEGARTEAFF. Here the CDR3 DNA reads TGTGCCAGCGAGGGGGCACGAACTGAAGCTTTCTTT.

The chain employs TRBV19 and TRBJ2-2, with D tentatively TRBD1 (5 bases). Germline V gene sequence: CDR1 LNHDA, CDR2 SQIVND (reference sequence). The CDR3 runs 15 residues. V gave up 11 bases and J gave up 1 base, with 17 bases separating them. In DNA, the CDR3 is TGTGCCGCCAGGGCCGACAGCCTGAACACCGGGGAGCTGTTTTTT. Translating gives CAARADSLNTGELFF.

The chain couples TRBV3-1 (or the pseudogene TRBV3-2) to TRBJ2-7; a weak D match, TRBD2 (5 bases). The V and J ends lost 4 bases and 0 bases respectively, with 13 bases between them. This CDR3 has 15 residues. The germline V gene encodes CDR1 LGHDT and CDR2 YNNKEL (reference sequence). For the CDR3, the DNA is TGTGCCAGCAGCCCCTCAGCGGTTTTCTCCTACGAGCAGTACTTC. Translating gives CASSPSAVFSYEQYF.

The J gene is TRBJ1-3, the V gene TRBV5-1; the match to TRBD1 covers 8 bases. Germline CDR1 reads SGHRS; CDR2 reads YFSETQ. J was trimmed by 2 bases and V by 4 bases; bases with no gene match: 5. This CDR3 is built from 15 residues. This CDR3 reads CASSTGTGTGNTIYF. The DNA for the CDR3 is TGCGCCAGCAGCACCGGGACAGGTACTGGAAACACCATATATTTT.

J is TRBJ2-7 and V is TRBV5-1; 8 nucleotides align to TRBD1. CDR1 and CDR2 (germline): SGHRS, YFSETQ. The CDR3 runs to 15 residues. The junction had 8 bases not matched to a gene; V was cut back by 4 bases and J by 2 bases. The CDR3 region has the DNA TGCGCCAGCAGCCCGCGGACAGGGACGACCTACGAGCAGTACTTC. This translates into CASSPRTGTTYEQYF.

The rearrangement links TRBV30 to TRBJ1-2; TRBD1 is a possible D gene (6 bases). This CDR3 has 14 amino acids. Trimming removed 4 bases at V and 7 bases at J, with 19 bases between. Per germline, CDR1 GTSNPN and CDR2 SVGIG (reference sequence). The CDR3 region has the DNA TGTGCCTGGACCCAGGGTAGGGGGTGGAGTGGCTACACCTTC. This codes for CAWTQGRGWSGYTF.

This sequence joins TRBV2 and TRBJ1-4; D possibly corresponds to TRBD1 (5 bases). Germline values: CDR1 SNHLY, CDR2 FYNNEI. The CDR3 runs 14 residues. The ends were cut back, 5 bases at V and 7 bases at J, with 14 bases in the middle. The CDR3 protein is CASSPGPLGEKLFF. CDR3 nucleotide sequence: TGTGCCAGCAGTCCAGGGCCGTTGGGTGAAAAACTGTTTTTT.

The CDR3 loop is CATSNVSQGGTEAFF. The CDR3, as DNA: TGCGCCACCTCGAACGTCAGCCAGGGGGGCACTGAAGCTTTCTTT. The chain carries TRBV5-1 and TRBJ1-1; 7 bases match TRBD1. J gave up 4 bases and V 9 bases, and 15 bases lay outside the gene matches. The germline gives CDR1 SGHRS, CDR2 YFSETQ. The CDR3 has 15 residues.

This chain links TRBV5-8 with TRBJ1-1; TRBD1 is a possible D gene (5 bases). The CDR3 sequence is 13 residues long. Germline V gives CDR1 SGHTS, CDR2 YDEGEE. Trimming took 2 bases from V and 0 from J, leaving 5 bases between them. The CDR3 DNA is TGTGCCAGCAGCTTCAGGGTGAACACTGAAGCTTTCTTT. It encodes CASSFRVNTEAFF.

The chain couples TRBV2 to TRBJ2-1; the match to TRBD2 covers 9 bases. Germline V gene sequence: CDR1 SNHLY, CDR2 FYNNEI. The CDR3 length is 15 residues. The trim removed 4 bases at V and 4 bases at J, leaving 5 bases unmatched. The CDR3 region has the DNA TGTGCCAGCAGTGTCCTAGCGGGGTCTTACAATGAGCAGTTCTTC. Translation: CASSVLAGSYNEQFF.

The V and J genes are TRBV7-2 and TRBJ1-2; 9 positions match TRBD1. After removal of 1 base from V and 7 bases from J, the junction contained 4 bases not matched to a gene. The CDR3 has 14 residues. Per the germline V gene, CDR1 is SGHTA and CDR2 is FQGNSA. DNA for the CDR3: TGTGCCAGCAGCTTAGGGACAGGGGAAATTGGCTACACCTTC. It encodes CASSLGTGEIGYTF. Full variable domain (outside the CDR3, taken from reference TRBV7-2 and TRBJ1-2): GAGVSQSPSNKVTEKGKDVELRCDPISGHTALYWYRQSLGQGLEFLIYFQGNSAPDKSGLPSDRFSAERTGGSVSTLTIQRTQQEDSAVYLCASSLGTGEIGYTFGSGTRLTVV.

The chain is built from TRBV27 and TRBJ1-1; D not resolved. The CDR3 consists of 13 residues. Trimming stripped 5 bases from V and 1 base from J, with 8 bases between. The V gene's germline CDR1 is MNHEY and CDR2 SMNVEV (reference sequence). CDR3 protein: CASSPRENTEAFF. In nucleotides, the CDR3 is TGTGCCAGCAGTCCCCGGGAGAACACTGAAGCTTTCTTT.

This clone was seen only once. This chain links TRBV6-1 with TRBJ1-2, with 8 bases aligning to TRBD1. This CDR3 is built from 16 residues. Looked up from germline, CDR1 is MNHNS and CDR2 is SASEGT. Trimming took 3 bases from V and 3 from J; bases not matched to a gene: 9. The CDR3 loop reads CASSDRGRFRDYGYTF. CDR3 DNA sequence: TGTGCCAGCAGTGACAGGGGGCGCTTTAGAGACTATGGCTACACCTTC.

The V gene is TRBV7-8, the J gene TRBJ2-3; 14 nucleotides agree with TRBD2. The junction had 0 bases not matched to a gene; V was cut back by 0 bases and J by 4 bases. From germline, CDR1 is SGHVS and CDR2 FQNEAQ. The CDR3 contains 16 residues. The CDR3, as DNA: TGTGCCAGCAGCTTAGCGGGACTAGCGGGGGCAGATACGCAGTATTTT. It yields the protein CASSLAGLAGADTQYF.

This clone has a handful of counts. This chain connects TRBV2 to TRBJ2-7, with a tentative D call TRBD2 (6 bases). V lost 6 bases to trimming and J lost 6 bases, with 15 bases between them. This CDR3 spans 13 amino acids. CDR1 is SNHLY, CDR2 FYNNEI, per germline. The chain's CDR3 is CASRGDFSAEQYF. The DNA for the CDR3 is TGTGCCAGCAGAGGGGACTTTTCTGCCGAGCAGTACTTC.

The V call is TRBV7-9, the J call TRBJ1-2; 10 nucleotides align to TRBD1. Germline loops: CDR1 SEHNR, CDR2 FQNEAQ (reference sequence). The CDR3 length is 16 residues. The V gene end was trimmed by 1 base and the J gene end by 2 bases; junction bases not matched to a gene: 4. The CDR3 DNA sequence: TGTGCCAGCAGCTTAGATGGGACAGGGGTCAACTATGGCTACACCTTC. Translating it yields CASSLDGTGVNYGYTF.

J is TRBJ1-2 and V is TRBV30; 7 nucleotides match TRBD1. V lost 1 base to trimming and J lost 3 bases; unmatched junction nucleotides: 5. This CDR3 comprises 14 residues. The V gene's germline CDR1 is GTSNPN and CDR2 SVGIG (reference sequence). CDR3 in DNA: TGTGCCTGGAGTGCAGGGGGACCCCACTATGGCTACACCTTC. It encodes CAWSAGGPHYGYTF.

The chain employs TRBV11-3 and TRBJ2-7; 13 bases match TRBD2. Germline V CDR1 and CDR2: SGHNT, YENEEA. V lost 0 bases to trimming and J lost 2 bases; unmatched junction nucleotides: 4. This CDR3 spans 17 amino acids. The chain's CDR3 is CASSLDPTSGRAYEQYF. CDR3 in DNA: TGTGCCAGCAGCTTAGACCCAACTAGCGGGAGGGCCTACGAGCAGTACTTC.

CDR3 in DNA: TGTGCCACAATGTTACTGGGCTACCCCGTCACAGATACGCAGTATTTT. Amino acid sequence: CATMLLGYPVTDTQYF. This chain uses TRBV6-6 with TRBJ2-3; D unclear. The CDR3 covers 16 residues. CDR1 MNHNY and CDR2 SVGAGI come from the germline V gene (reference sequence). V was shortened by 10 bases and J by 2 bases, with 22 bases between the two germline ends.

Turning to this clone: In the same sample, other DNA sequences code for this CDR3. The CDR3 DNA follows: TGCGCCAGCAGCTTGGGGGGACAGAACACCGGGGAGCTGTTTTTT. Translated, it gives CASSLGGQNTGELFF. The chain joins TRBV5-1 to TRBJ2-2, with D maybe TRBD1 (6 bases). The CDR3 consists of 15 residues. The V gene's germline CDR1 is SGHRS and CDR2 YFSETQ. Trimming left V 0 bases short and J 1 base short, with 7 bases between.

This clone has a single count. The chain uses TRBV21-1 and TRBJ2-3; TRBD2 was called by the table and not checked on the DNA. TRBV21-1 is shown as a pseudogene. The CDR3 runs 16 residues. The CDR3 here is CASSKEEGVCLNTQYF. The CDR3 DNA reads as TGTGCCAGCAGCAAAGAGGAGGGAGTCTGTCTGAATACGCAGTATTTT.

This chain joins TRBV2 and TRBJ1-2; D possibly corresponds to TRBD1 (6 bases). The CDR3 has 13 amino acids. Deletions cut 9 bases from V and 0 bases from J, with 11 bases between. Germline V gives CDR1 SNHLY, CDR2 FYNNEI. The CDR3 DNA reads as TGTGCCAGGAACAGGGAAGCTAACTATGGCTACACCTTC. Translated: CARNREANYGYTF.

The gene calls are TRBV6-5 and TRBJ1-2; 8 bases align to TRBD1. V shed 6 bases and J 3 bases; nucleotides not matched to a gene: 6. Germline V gene data show CDR1 as MNHEY and CDR2 as SVGAGI. CDR3 size: 14 residues. For the CDR3, the DNA is TGTGCCAGCAGCAGGACAGGGAGGGACTATGGCTACACCTTC. Translated, it gives CASSRTGRDYGYTF.

A remark on this clone: Additional DNA sequences in this sample encode the identical CDR3. The V and J genes are TRBV5-1 and TRBJ2-3; 9 bases are shared with TRBD1. The length of the CDR3 is 15 residues. Trimming cost V 4 bases and J 3 bases; bases outside gene matches: 6. CDR1 and CDR2 from the germline V gene are SGHRS and YFSETQ. CDR3 nucleotide sequence: TGCGCCAGCAGCCTGGGACAGGGCTATACAGATACGCAGTATTTT. This encodes CASSLGQGYTDTQYF. The entire variable domain, with the rest obtained from reference TRBV5-1 and TRBJ2-3, is as follows: KAGVTQTPRYLIKTRGQQVTLSCSPISGHRSVSWYQQTPGQGLQFLFEYFSETQRNKGNFPGRFSGRQFSNSRSEMNVSTLELGDSALYLCASSLGQGYTDTQYFGPGTRLTVL.

This clone was seen a handful of times. The genes are TRBV10-1 and TRBJ2-7; D is possibly TRBD1 (5 bases). CDR1 and CDR2 (germline): WNHNN, SYGVQD (reference sequence). The CDR3 runs to 12 residues. V lost 4 bases to trimming and J lost 3 bases, with 7 bases between them. The CDR3 DNA is TGCGCCAGCAGTGGGCAGGGCTACGAGCAGTACTTC. Translated: CASSGQGYEQYF.